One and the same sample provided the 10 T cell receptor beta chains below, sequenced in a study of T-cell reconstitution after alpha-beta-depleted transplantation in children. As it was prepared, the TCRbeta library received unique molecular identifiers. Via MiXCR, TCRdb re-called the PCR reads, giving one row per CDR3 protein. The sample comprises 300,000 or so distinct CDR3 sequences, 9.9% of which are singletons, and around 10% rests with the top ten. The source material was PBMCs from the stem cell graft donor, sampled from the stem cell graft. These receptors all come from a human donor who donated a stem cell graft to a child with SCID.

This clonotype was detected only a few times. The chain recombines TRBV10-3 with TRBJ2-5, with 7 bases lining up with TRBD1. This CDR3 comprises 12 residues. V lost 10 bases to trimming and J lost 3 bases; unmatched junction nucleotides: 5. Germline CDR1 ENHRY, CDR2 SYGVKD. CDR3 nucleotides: TGTGCCACCGCCGGGACAGAAGAGACCCAGTACTTC. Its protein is CATAGTEETQYF.

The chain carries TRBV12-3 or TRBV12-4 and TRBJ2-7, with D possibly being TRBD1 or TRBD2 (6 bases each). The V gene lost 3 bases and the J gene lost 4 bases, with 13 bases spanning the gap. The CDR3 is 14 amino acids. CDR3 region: CASSFRGPSYEQYF. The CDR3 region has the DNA TGTGCCAGCAGTTTCCGGGGGCCAAGTTACGAGCAGTACTTC.

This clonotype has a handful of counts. This CDR3 is CASSFQGQGTNEKLFF. The CDR3 region has the DNA TGCGCCAGCAGCTTTCAAGGACAGGGAACTAATGAAAAACTGTTTTTT. This sequence joins TRBV5-1 and TRBJ1-4; TRBD1 matches at 8 bases. V was clipped by 2 bases and J by 1 base; unmatched bases: 4. From germline, CDR1 is SGHRS and CDR2 YFSETQ. The CDR3 contains 16 residues.

The CDR3 DNA is TGCGCCAGCAGCGACGCCCGGAGAGAAGCTTTCTTT. Protein sequence: CASSDARREAFF. The chain carries TRBV4-1 and TRBJ1-1; no clear D. Trimming left V 5 bases short and J 8 bases short, with 12 bases between. CDR3 length: 12 amino acids. Per the germline V gene, CDR1 is MGHRA and CDR2 is YSYEKL.

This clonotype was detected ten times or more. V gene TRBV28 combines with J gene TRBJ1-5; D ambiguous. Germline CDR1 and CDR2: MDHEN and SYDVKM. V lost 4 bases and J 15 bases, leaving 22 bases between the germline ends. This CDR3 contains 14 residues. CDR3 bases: TGTGCCAGCAGTTCGTTGTCAGTTGTTGCGGCCCCGCATTTT. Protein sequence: CASSSLSVVAAPHF. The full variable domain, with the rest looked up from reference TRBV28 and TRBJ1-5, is DVKVTQSSRYLVKRTGEKVFLECVQDMDHENMFWYRQDPGLGLRLIYFSYDVKMKEKGDIPEGYSVSREKKERFSLILESASTNQTSMYLCASSSLSVVAAPHFGDGTRLSIL.

The CDR3, as DNA: TGTGCCAGCAGCCATGGAGGGGGCGGGCGTCGAAATGAGCAGTTCTTC. Amino acid sequence: CASSHGGGGRRNEQFF. The rearrangement joins TRBV12-3 or TRBV12-4 to TRBJ2-1, with a weak D call TRBD1 (7 bases). V lost 6 bases and J 7 bases, leaving 22 bases between the germline ends. The CDR3 length is 16 residues.

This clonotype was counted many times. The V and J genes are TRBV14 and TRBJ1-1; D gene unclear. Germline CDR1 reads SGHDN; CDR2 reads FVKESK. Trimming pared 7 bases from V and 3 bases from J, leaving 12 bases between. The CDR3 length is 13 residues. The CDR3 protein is CASTVTGYTEAFF. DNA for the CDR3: TGTGCCAGCACCGTCACGGGATACACTGAAGCTTTCTTT.

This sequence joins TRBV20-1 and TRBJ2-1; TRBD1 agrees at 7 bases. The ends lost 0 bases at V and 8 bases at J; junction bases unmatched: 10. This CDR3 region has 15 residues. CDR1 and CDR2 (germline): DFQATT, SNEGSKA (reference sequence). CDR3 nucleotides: TGCAGTGCTAGAGAATTCGGACAGGCTAGGGATGAGCAGTTCTTC. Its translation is CSAREFGQARDEQFF.

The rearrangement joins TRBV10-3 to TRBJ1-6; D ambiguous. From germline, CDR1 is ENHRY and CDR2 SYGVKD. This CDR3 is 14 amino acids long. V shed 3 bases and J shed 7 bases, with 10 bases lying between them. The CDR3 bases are TGTGCCATCAGTGATGGGATCCCAAATTCACCCCTCCACTTT. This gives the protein CAISDGIPNSPLHF.

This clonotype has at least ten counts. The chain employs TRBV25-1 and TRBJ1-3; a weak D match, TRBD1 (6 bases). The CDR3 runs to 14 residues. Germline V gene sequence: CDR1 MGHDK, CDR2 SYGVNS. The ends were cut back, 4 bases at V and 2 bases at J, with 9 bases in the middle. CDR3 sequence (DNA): TGTGCCAGCAGTGTTTCAGGGGCTGGAAACACCATATATTTT. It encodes CASSVSGAGNTIYF.